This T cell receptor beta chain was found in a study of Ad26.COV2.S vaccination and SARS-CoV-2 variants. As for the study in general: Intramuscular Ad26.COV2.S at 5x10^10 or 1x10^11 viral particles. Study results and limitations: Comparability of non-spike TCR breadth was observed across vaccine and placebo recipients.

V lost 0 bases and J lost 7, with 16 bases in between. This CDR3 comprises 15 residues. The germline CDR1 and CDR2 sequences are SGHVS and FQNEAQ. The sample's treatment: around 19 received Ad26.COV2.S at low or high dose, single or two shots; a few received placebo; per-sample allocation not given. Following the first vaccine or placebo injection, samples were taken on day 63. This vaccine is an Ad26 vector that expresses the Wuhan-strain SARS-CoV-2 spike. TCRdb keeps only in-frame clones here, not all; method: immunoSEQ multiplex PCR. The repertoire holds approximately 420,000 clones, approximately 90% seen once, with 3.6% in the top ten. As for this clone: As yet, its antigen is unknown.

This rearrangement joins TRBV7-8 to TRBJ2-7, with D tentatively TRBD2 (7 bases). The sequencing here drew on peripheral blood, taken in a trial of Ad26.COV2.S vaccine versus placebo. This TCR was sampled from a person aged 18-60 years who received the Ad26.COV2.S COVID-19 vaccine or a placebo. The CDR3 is CASSLAMGGAREQYF. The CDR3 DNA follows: TGTGCCAGCAGCTTAGCGATGGGGGGGGCGCGGGAGCAGTACTTC.